This T cell receptor (beta chain) stems from a study of blood T cell repertoires in COVID-19. Overall study: PBMCs, B-cell-depleted T cells, or T cells provided the cDNA or gDNA that made up the material.

Per the original data handling: Amplifying reference gene primers gave estimates of nucleated cell counts. The repertoire was sequenced with immunoSEQ multiplex PCR; TCRdb's copy has only in-frame clones and lacks some. The DNA gave D and trimming, while V, J and clone size come from that table. The sample holds around 49,000 clones; about four fifths are singletons and the top ten take roughly 2.7%. The CDR3 consists of 17 residues. From germline, CDR1 is KGHSH and CDR2 LQKENI. After removal of 6 bases from V and 6 bases from J, the junction contained 15 bases not matched to a gene. V is TRBV18 and J is TRBJ2-1, with 9 bases lining up with TRBD2. The material sequenced was peripheral blood. The receptor was isolated from a woman in her fifties or sixties with acute or convalescent COVID-19. The CDR3 DNA follows: TGTGCCAGCTCCACCAGGAGTAGCGGGGGTAATCGCAATGAGCAGTTCTTC. Encoded protein: CASSTRSSGGNRNEQFF.